This T cell receptor beta chain was found in a study of cytomegalovirus exposure and HLA in healthy donors. PCR amplification relied on 60 Vbeta primers (plus 13 Jbeta primers). TCRdb's copy holds only in-frame clones and misses some; the assay was immunoSEQ multiplex PCR. The sample has 200,000 to 250,000 clones; under 80% are singletons. Trimming took 4 bases from V and 7 from J, leaving 20 bases between them. Germline loops: CDR1 MGHRA, CDR2 YSYEKL. The CDR3 runs to 16 residues. Findings and caveats of the study: CMV antigen specificity of a few CMV-associated chains was confirmed in vitro. Cytomegalovirus association was assigned to around 150 TCR beta chains. In an earlier analysis, about 87% or about 30%: the productive usage of most TCR beta V segments.

The sample holds a few counts of this clone. The antigen is not known. Sequenced material: PBMCs. The sequence was collected from a girl aged 2 to 9 in good health and CMV-seronegative. V and J are TRBV4-1 and TRBJ1-5; possibly TRBD1 for D (5 bases). Written as DNA, the CDR3 is TGCGCCAGCAGCCTCTCCGGGACTGAGATCATCCAGCCCCAGCATTTT. It codes for CASSLSGTEIIQPQHF.